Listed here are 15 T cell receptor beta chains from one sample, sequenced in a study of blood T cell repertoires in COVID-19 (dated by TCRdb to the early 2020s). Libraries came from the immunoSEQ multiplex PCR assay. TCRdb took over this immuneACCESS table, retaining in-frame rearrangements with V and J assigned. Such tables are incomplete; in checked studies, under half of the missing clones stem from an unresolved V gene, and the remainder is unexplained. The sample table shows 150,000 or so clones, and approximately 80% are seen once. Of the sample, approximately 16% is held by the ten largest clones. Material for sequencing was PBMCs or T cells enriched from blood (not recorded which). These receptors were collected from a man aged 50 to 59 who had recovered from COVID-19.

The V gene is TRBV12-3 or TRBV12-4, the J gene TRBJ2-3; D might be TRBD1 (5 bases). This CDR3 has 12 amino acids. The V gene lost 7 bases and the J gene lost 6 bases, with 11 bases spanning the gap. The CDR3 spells CASTFYRDTQYF. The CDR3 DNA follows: TGTGCCAGCACTTTTTACAGGGATACGCAGTATTTT.

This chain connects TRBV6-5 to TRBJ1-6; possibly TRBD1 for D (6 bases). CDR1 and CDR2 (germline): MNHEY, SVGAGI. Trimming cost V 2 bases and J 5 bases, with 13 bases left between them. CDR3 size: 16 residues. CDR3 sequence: CASSYAGALDNSPLHF. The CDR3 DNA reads TGTGCCAGCAGTTACGCAGGGGCGCTGGATAATTCACCCCTCCACTTT.

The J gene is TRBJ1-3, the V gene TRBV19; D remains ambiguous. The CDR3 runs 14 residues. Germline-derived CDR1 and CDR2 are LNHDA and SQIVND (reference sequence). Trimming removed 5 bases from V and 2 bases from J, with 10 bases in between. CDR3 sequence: CASSPAGTGNTIYF. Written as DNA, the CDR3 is TGTGCCAGTAGTCCGGCGGGGACTGGAAACACCATATATTTT. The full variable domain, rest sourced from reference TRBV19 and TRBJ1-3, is DGGITQSPKYLFRKEGQNVTLSCEQNLNHDAMYWYRQDPGQGLRLIYYSQIVNDFQKGDIAEGYSVSREKKESFPLTVTSAQKNPTAFYLCASSPAGTGNTIYFGEGSWLTVV.

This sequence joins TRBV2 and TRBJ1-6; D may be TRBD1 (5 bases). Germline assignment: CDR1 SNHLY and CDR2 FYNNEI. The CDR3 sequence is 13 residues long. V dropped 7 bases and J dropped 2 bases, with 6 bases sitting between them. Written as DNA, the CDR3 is TGTGCCAGCACGACAGCCTATAATTCACCCCTCCACTTT. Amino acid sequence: CASTTAYNSPLHF.

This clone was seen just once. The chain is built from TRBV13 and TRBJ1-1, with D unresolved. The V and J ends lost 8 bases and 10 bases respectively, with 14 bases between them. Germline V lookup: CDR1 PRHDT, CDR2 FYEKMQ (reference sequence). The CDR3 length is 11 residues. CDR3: CASSRTSSAFF. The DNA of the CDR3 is TGTGCCAGCTCTCGGACTTCGTCAGCTTTCTTT.

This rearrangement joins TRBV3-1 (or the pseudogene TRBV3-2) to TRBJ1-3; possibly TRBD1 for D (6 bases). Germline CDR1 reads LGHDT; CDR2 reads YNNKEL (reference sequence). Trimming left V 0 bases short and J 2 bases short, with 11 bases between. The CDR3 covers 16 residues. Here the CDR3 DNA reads TGTGCCAGCAGCCAAGATAGGGGGTTTACTGGAAACACCATATATTTT. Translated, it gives CASSQDRGFTGNTIYF.

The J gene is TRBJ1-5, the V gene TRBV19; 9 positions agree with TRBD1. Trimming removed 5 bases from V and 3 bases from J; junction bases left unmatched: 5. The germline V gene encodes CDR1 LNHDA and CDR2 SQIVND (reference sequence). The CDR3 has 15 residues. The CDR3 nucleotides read TGTGCCAGTAGTCGGACAGGGGCCCTCAATCAGCCCCAGCATTTT. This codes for CASSRTGALNQPQHF. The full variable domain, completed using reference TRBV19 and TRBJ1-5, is DGGITQSPKYLFRKEGQNVTLSCEQNLNHDAMYWYRQDPGQGLRLIYYSQIVNDFQKGDIAEGYSVSREKKESFPLTVTSAQKNPTAFYLCASSRTGALNQPQHFGDGTRLSIL.

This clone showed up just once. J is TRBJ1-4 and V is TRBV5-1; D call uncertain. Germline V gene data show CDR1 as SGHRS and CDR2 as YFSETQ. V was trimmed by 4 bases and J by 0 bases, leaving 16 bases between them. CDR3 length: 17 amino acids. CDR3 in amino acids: CASSPRPRRATNEKLFF. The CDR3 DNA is TGCGCCAGCAGCCCCCGGCCAAGGAGAGCAACTAATGAAAAACTGTTTTTT.

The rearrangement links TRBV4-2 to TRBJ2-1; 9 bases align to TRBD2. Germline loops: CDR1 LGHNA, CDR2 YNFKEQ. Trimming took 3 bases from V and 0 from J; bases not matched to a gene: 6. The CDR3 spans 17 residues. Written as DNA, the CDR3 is TGTGCCAGCAGCCACTACGCTAGCGGGGACTCCTACAATGAGCAGTTCTTC. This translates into CASSHYASGDSYNEQFF.

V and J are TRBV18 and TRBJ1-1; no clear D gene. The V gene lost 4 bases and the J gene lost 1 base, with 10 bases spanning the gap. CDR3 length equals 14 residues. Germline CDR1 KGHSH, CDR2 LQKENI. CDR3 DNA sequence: TGTGCCAGCTCACAATCGGGGTGGAACACTGAAGCTTTCTTT. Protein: CASSQSGWNTEAFF.

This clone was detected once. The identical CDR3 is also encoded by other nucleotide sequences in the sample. CDR3 sequence reads: CSAPGRTEAFF. DNA of the CDR3: TGCAGTGCTCCGGGGAGGACTGAAGCTTTCTTT. The V and J genes are TRBV20-1 and TRBJ1-1; D remains unclear. This CDR3 region has 11 residues. V dropped 5 bases and J dropped 5 bases, with 9 bases sitting between them. Looked up from germline, CDR1 is DFQATT and CDR2 is SNEGSKA (reference sequence).

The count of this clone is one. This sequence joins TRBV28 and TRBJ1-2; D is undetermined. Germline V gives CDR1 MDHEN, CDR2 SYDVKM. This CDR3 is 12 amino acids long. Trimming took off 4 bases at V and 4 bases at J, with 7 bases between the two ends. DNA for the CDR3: TGTGCCAGCAGTTCGGAGTCCTATGGCTACACCTTC. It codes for CASSSESYGYTF.

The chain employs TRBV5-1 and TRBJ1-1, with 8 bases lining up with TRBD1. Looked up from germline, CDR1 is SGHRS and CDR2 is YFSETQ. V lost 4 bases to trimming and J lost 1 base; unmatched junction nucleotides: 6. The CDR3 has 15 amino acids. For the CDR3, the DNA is TGCGCCAGCAGCAGGGCAGGGGGCGAGAACACTGAAGCTTTCTTT. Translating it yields CASSRAGGENTEAFF.

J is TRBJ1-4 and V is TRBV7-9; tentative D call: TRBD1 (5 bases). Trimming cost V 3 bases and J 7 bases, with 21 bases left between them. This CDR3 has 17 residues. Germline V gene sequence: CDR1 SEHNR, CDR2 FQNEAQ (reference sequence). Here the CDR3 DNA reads TGTGCCAGCAGCTTGGCCCCCCACGGTCCCGGGGGTGAAAAACTGTTTTTT. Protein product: CASSLAPHGPGGEKLFF.

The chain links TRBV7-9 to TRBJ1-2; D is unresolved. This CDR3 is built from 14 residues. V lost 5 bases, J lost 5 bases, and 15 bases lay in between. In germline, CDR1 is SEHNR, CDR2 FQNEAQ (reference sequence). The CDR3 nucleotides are TGTGCCAGCAGCAGGGATAGTACCCGATATGGCTACACCTTC. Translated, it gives CASSRDSTRYGYTF.